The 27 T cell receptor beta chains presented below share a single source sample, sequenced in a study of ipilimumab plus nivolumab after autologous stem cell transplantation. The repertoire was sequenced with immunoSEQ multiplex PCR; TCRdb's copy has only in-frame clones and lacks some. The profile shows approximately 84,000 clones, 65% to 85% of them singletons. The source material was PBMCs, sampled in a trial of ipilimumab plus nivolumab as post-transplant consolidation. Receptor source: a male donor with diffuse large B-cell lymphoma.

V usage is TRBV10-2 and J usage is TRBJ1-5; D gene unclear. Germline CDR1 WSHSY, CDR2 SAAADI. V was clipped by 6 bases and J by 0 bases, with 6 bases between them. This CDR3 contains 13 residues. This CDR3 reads CASRAYSNQPQHF. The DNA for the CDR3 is TGCGCCAGCAGGGCGTATAGCAATCAGCCCCAGCATTTT.

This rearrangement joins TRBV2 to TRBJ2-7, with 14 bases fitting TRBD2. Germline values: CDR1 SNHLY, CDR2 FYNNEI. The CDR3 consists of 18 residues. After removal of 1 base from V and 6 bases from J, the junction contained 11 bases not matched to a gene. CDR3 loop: CASSEVGPGGTSGGEQYF. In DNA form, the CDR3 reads TGTGCCAGCAGTGAAGTGGGCCCCGGCGGGACTAGCGGGGGCGAGCAGTACTTC.

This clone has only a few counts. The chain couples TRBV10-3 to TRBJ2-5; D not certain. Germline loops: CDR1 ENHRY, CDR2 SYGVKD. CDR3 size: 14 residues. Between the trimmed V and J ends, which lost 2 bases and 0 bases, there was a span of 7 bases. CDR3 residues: CAISELVYQETQYF. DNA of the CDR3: TGTGCCATCAGTGAGCTCGTGTACCAAGAGACCCAGTACTTC.

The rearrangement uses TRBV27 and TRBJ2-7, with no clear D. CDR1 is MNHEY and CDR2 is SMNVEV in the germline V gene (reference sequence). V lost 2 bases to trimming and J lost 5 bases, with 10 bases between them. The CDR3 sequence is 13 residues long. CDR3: CASSLRAQNEQYF. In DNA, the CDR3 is TGTGCCAGCAGTTTAAGGGCCCAAAACGAGCAGTACTTC.

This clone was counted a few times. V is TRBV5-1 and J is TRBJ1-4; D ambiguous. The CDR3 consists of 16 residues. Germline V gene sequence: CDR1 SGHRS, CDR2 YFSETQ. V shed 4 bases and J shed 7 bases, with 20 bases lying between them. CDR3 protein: CASSPGSDPLSEKLFF. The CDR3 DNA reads TGCGCCAGCAGCCCTGGGTCAGACCCCCTTAGTGAAAAACTGTTTTTT.

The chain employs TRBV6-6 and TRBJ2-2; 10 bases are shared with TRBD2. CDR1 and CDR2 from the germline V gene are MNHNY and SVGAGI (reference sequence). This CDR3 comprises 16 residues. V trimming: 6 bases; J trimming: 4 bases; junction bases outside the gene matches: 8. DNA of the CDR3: TGTGCCAGCAGCCAAGAGCGGGGGGGAACCACCGGGGAGCTGTTTTTT. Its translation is CASSQERGGTTGELFF.

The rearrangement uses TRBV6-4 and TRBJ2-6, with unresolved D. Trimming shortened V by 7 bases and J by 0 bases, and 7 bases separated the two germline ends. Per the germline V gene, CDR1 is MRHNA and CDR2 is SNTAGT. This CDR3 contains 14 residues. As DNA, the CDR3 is TGTGCCAGCACCAGTTGCTCTGGGGCCAACGTCCTGACTTTC. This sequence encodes CASTSCSGANVLTF.

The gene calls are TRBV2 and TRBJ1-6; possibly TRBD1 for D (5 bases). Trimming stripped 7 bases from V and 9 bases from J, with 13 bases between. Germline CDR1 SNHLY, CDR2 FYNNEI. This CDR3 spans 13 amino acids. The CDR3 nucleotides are TGTGCCAGCACTGAGGGGCAGATTTCACCCCTCCACTTT. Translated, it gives CASTEGQISPLHF.

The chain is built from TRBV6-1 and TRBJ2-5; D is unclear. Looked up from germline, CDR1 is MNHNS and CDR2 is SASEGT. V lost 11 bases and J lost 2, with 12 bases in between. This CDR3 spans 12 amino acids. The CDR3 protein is CAHGRDQETQYF. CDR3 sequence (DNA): TGTGCCCACGGTAGGGATCAAGAGACCCAGTACTTC.

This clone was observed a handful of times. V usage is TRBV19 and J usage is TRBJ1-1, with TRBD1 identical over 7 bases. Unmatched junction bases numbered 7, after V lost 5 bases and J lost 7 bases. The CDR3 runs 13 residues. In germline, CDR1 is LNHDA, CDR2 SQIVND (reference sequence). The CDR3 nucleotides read TGTGCCAGTAGTCGTAATAGGGACAGTGAAGCTTTCTTT. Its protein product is CASSRNRDSEAFF.

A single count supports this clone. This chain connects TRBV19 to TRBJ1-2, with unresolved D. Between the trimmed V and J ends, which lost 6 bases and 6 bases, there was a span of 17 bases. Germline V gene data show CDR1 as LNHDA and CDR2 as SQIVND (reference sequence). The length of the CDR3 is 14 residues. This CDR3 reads CASRNPRVRDGYTF. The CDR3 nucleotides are TGTGCCAGTAGAAATCCGAGGGTTCGGGATGGCTACACCTTC.

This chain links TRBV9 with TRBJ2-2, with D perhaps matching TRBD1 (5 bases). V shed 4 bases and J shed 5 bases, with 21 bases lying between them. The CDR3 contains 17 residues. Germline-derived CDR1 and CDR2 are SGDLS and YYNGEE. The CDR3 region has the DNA TGTGCCAGCAGCTTAGGGGCGGAGCCTATAATGACCGGGGAGCTGTTTTTT. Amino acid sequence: CASSLGAEPIMTGELFF.

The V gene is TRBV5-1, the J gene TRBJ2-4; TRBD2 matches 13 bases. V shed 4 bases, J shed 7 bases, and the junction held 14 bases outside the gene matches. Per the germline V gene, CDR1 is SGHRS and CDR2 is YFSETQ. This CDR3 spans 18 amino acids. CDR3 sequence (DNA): TGCGCCAGCAGCAACTCCGGGACTAGCGGGGTTCGGGCCAACATTCAGTACTTC. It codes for CASSNSGTSGVRANIQYF. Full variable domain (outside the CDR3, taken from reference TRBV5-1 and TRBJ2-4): KAGVTQTPRYLIKTRGQQVTLSCSPISGHRSVSWYQQTPGQGLQFLFEYFSETQRNKGNFPGRFSGRQFSNSRSEMNVSTLELGDSALYLCASSNSGTSGVRANIQYFGAGTRLSVL.

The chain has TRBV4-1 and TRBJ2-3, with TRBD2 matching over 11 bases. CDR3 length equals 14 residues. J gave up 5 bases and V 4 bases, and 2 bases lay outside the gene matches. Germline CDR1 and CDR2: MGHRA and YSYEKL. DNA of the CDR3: TGCGCCAGCAGCCTAGCGGGGGGGGGAGATACGCAGTATTTT. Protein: CASSLAGGGDTQYF.

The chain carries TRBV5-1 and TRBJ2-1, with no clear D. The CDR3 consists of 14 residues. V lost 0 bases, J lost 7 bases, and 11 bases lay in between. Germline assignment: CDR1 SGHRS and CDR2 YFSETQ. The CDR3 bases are TGCGCCAGCAGCTTGGAGGCTAGTCAGAATGAGCAGTTCTTC. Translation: CASSLEASQNEQFF.

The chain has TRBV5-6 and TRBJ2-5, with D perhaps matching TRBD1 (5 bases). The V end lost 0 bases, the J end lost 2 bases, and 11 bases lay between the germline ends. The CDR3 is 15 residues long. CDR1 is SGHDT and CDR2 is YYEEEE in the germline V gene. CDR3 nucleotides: TGTGCCAGCAGCTTGGAAGGAGCAGGGCAAGAGACCCAGTACTTC. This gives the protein CASSLEGAGQETQYF. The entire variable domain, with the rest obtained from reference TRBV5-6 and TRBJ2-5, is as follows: DAGVTQSPTHLIKTRGQQVTLRCSPKSGHDTVSWYQQALGQGPQFIFQYYEEEERQRGNFPDRFSGHQFPNYSSELNVNALLLGDSALYLCASSLEGAGQETQYFGPGTRLLVL.

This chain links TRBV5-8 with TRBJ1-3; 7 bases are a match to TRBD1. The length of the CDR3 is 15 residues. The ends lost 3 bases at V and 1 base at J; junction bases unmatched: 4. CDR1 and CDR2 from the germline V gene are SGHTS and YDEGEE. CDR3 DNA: TGTGCCAGCAGCTCACAGGGGTGGTCTGGAAACACCATATATTTT. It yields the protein CASSSQGWSGNTIYF.

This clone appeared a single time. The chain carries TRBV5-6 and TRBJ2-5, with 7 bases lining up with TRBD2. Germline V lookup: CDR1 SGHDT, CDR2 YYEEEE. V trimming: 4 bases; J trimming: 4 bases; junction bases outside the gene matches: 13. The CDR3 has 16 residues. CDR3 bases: TGTGCCAGCAGCCTCGGGGGGACTGGCCGCGGAGAGACCCAGTACTTC. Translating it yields CASSLGGTGRGETQYF.

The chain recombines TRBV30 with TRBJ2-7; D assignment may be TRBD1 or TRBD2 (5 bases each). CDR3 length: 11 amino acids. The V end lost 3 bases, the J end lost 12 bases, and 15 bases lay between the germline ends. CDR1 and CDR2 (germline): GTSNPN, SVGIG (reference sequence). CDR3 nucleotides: TGTGCCTGGAGCGCCCGGGACCGCCTGTACTTC. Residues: CAWSARDRLYF.

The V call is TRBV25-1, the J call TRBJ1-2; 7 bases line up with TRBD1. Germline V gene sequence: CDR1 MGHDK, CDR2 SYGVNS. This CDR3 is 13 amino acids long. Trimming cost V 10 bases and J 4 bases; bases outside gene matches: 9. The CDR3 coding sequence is TGTGCCACCAAGGGAGGGGGCGGCTATGGCTACACCTTC. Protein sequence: CATKGGGGYGYTF.

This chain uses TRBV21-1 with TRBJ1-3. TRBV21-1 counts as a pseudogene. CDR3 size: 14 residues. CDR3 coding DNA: TGTGCCAGCAGCAAATTGGGGGGGCCGGACACCATATATTTT. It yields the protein CASSKLGGPDTIYF.

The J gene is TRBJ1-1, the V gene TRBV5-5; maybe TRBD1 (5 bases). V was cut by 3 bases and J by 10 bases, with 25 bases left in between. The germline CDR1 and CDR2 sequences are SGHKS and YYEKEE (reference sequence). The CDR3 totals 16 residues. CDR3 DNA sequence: TGTGCCAGCAGCTCAAATCCTGAGGTGCAGGGCCGGGTAGCTTTCTTT. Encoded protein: CASSSNPEVQGRVAFF.

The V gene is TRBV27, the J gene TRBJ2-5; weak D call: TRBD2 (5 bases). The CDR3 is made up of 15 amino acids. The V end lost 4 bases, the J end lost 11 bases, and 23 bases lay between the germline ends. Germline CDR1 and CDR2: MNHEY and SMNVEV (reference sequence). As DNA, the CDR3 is TGTGCCAGCAGTTCCCTGGGTAATCGGGCTAGGGAGCAGTACTTC. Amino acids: CASSSLGNRAREQYF.

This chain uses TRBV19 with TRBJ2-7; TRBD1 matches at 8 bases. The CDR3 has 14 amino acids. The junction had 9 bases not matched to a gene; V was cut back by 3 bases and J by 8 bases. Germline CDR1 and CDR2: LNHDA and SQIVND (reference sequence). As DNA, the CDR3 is TGTGCCAGTAGTATCCAATCAGGGGGCGCAAAGCAGTACTTC. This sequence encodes CASSIQSGGAKQYF. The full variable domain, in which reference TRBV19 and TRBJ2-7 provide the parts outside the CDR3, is DGGITQSPKYLFRKEGQNVTLSCEQNLNHDAMYWYRQDPGQGLRLIYYSQIVNDFQKGDIAEGYSVSREKKESFPLTVTSAQKNPTAFYLCASSIQSGGAKQYFGPGTRLTVT.

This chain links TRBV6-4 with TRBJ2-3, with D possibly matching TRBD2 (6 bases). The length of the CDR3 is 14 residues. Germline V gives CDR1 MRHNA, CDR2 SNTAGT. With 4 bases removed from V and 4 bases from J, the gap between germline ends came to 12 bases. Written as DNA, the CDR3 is TGTGCCAGCAGTGTCAAGACTAGTGCAGATACGCAGTATTTT. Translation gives CASSVKTSADTQYF.

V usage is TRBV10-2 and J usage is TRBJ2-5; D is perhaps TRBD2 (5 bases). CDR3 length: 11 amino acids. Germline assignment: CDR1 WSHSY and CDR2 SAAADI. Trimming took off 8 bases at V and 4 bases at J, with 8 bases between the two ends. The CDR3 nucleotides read TGCGCCAGCGGACTGGCAGAGACCCAGTACTTC. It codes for CASGLAETQYF.

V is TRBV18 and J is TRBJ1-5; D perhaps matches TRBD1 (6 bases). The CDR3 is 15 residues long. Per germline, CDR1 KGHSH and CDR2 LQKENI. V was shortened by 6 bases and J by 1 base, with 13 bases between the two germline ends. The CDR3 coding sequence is TGTGCCAGCTCCAAAGTTGACAGGAGCAATCAGCCCCAGCATTTT. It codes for CASSKVDRSNQPQHF.